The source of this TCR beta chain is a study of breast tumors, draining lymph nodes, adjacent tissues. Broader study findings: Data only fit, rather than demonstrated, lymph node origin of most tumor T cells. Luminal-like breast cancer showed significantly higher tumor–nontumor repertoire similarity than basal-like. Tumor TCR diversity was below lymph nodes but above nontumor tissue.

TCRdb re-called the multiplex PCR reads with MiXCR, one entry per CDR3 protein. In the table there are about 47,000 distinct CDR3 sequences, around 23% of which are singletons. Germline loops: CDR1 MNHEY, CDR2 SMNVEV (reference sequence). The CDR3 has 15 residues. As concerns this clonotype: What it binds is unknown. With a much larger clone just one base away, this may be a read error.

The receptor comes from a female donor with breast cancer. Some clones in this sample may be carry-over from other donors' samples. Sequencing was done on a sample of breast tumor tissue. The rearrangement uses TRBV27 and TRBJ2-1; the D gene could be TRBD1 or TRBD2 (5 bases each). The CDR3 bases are TGTGCCAGCAGGCTGGGCCAGGGAGCCTACAATGAGCGGTTCTTC. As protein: CASRLGQGAYNERFF.